A single TCR beta chain is shown here with its context. Here immunoSEQ multiplex PCR was the method, and the copy in TCRdb shows in-frame clones only, minus some. The sample includes approximately 150,000 clones, approximately 88% of them seen just once. This record comes from a study of blood T cell repertoires in COVID-19. Deletions cut 1 base from V and 0 bases from J, with 9 bases between. The CDR3 has 15 residues. Germline CDR1 reads MNHEY; CDR2 reads SMNVEV (reference sequence). The sample was peripheral blood. The rearrangement links TRBV27 to TRBJ2-5; D is ambiguous. This TCR came from a human donor in a cohort sampled during active COVID-19. The CDR3 protein is CASSLFLGNQETQYF. The CDR3 bases are TGTGCCAGCAGTTTATTTCTAGGAAACCAAGAGACCCAGTACTTC.